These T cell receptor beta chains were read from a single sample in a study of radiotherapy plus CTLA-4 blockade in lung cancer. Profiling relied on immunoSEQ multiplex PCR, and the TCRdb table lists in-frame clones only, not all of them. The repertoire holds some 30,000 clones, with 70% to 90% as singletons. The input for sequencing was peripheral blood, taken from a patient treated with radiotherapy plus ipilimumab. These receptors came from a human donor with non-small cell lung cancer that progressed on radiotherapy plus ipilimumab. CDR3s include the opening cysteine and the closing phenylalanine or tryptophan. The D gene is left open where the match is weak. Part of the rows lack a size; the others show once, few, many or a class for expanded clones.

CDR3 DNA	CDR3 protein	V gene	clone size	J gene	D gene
TGTGCCAGCAGTCTGCCGGGACAGGGATCGTACGAGCAGTACTTC	CASSLPGQGSYEQYF	TRBV6-5	NA	TRBJ2-7	TRBD1
TGTGCCAGCAGTTTCGTTCCACAGGGGGCCTACGAGCAGTACTTC	CASSFVPQGAYEQYF	TRBV27	NA	TRBJ2-7	TRBD1
TGTGCCAGCAGCTTAGTCCCAGGCGCAACTAATGAAAAACTGTTTTTT	CASSLVPGATNEKLFF	TRBV5-4	NA	TRBJ1-4	NA
TGCGCCAGCAGCTCACCGGGACTAGCGGGGGGAAGGTCCTACAATGAGCAGTTCTTC	CASSSPGLAGGRSYNEQFF	TRBV5-1	NA	TRBJ2-1	TRBD2
TGTGCCAGCAGCCAAGGTGGGGATGATAGCGACATTCAGTACTTC	CASSQGGDDSDIQYF	TRBV4-2	NA	TRBJ2-4	NA
TGCGCCAGTCAACTAGCGGTGGGGGAGACCCAGTACTTC	CASQLAVGETQYF	TRBV5-1	NA	TRBJ2-5	TRBD2
TGTGCCAGCAGTGGAGGGACAGGGGGCGCATCCGGGGAGCTGTTTTTT	CASSGGTGGASGELFF	TRBV2	NA	TRBJ2-2	TRBD1
TGTGCCAGCAGCGGGCTCGTAGGGGTGGGCTACACCTTC	CASSGLVGVGYTF	TRBV9	NA	TRBJ1-2	NA
TGTGCCAGCAGCCTAGACGGGGGGTATGGCTACACCTTC	CASSLDGGYGYTF	TRBV5-4	NA	TRBJ1-2	NA
TGTGCCAGCAGCCTATCTAGCGGGAACCCAAGCACAGATACGCAGTATTTT	CASSLSSGNPSTDTQYF	TRBV7-2	once	TRBJ2-3	TRBD2
TGTGCCAGCAGCCTTACTTTATATACGAACACCGGGGAGCTGTTTTTT	CASSLTLYTNTGELFF	TRBV7-2	NA	TRBJ2-2	NA
TGTGCCAGCAGCGTCGGACTAGCGGGGGACAACACAGATACGCAGTATTTT	CASSVGLAGDNTDTQYF	TRBV11-2	NA	TRBJ2-3	TRBD2
TGTGCCAGCAGTGGATCTAGCGGGGGCTTTGACGAGCAGTACTTC	CASSGSSGGFDEQYF	TRBV25-1	few	TRBJ2-7	TRBD2
TGCGCCAGCAGCCTTGGACAGGCCACCTCTGGAAACACCATATATTTT	CASSLGQATSGNTIYF	TRBV5-1	NA	TRBJ1-3	TRBD1
TGTGCCAGTACATGGGGACAGGGAATCACCGGGGAGCTGTTTTTT	CASTWGQGITGELFF	TRBV19	NA	TRBJ2-2	TRBD1
TGTGCCACCAGCAGAGATGCGTTCCAGGGTGTAGGCACCTTC	CATSRDAFQGVGTF	TRBV15	NA	TRBJ1-2	NA
TGTGCCAGTAGTACCGTCCCCAGATCCCGTAATTCACCCCTCCACTTT	CASSTVPRSRNSPLHF	TRBV19	NA	TRBJ1-6	NA
TGTGCCAGCAGCTACTTACCGGGGACAGACAATGAGCAGTTCTTC	CASSYLPGTDNEQFF	TRBV11-2	NA	TRBJ2-1	TRBD1
TGTGCTAGTAGGAAAGGACAGGGACCCTACGAGCAGTACTTC	CASRKGQGPYEQYF	TRBV19	NA	TRBJ2-7	TRBD1
TGTGCCAGCAGTTACCCTGACAGTCCCAATGAAAAACTGTTTTTT	CASSYPDSPNEKLFF	TRBV6-6	NA	TRBJ1-4	NA
TGTGCCAGCAGGAATCGCGAACTAGCGGGGGTGGGCCCAGATACGCAGTATTTT	CASRNRELAGVGPDTQYF	TRBV13	once	TRBJ2-3	TRBD2
TGTGCCAGCAGCCCAGGCGGACTAGCGGGGAGAGAGACCCAGTACTTC	CASSPGGLAGRETQYF	TRBV7-2	NA	TRBJ2-5	TRBD2
TGTGCCAGCCACCCGACAGGGGGCGACGAGCAGTACTTC	CASHPTGGDEQYF	TRBV18	NA	TRBJ2-7	TRBD1
TGTGCCAGCAGTCGGGACGGGGGGGAGACCCAGTACTTC	CASSRDGGETQYF	TRBV2	once	TRBJ2-5	TRBD2
TGTGCCAGAAGATTTACTAGCGGGGGGACCTATTCCTACGAGCAGTACTTC	CARRFTSGGTYSYEQYF	TRBV5-3	NA	TRBJ2-7	TRBD2
TGTGCCACCAGGGCCGCCTACGAGCAGTACTTC	CATRAAYEQYF	TRBV2	NA	TRBJ2-7	NA
TGCGCCAGCAGCTTGGCCCAGCTAGCGGGGGGACAAGAGACCCAGTACTTC	CASSLAQLAGGQETQYF	TRBV5-1	NA	TRBJ2-5	TRBD2
TGTGCCAGCCGTTTCAGCGGGGGATCCTACGAGCAGTACTTC	CASRFSGGSYEQYF	TRBV2	NA	TRBJ2-7	TRBD2
TGCGCCAGCAGCTTAGTAGCGGGGGCTAGCACAGATACGCAGTATTTT	CASSLVAGASTDTQYF	TRBV5-1	NA	TRBJ2-3	TRBD2
TGTGCCAGCAGCTTAGCGGGAGGGGGTAATGAAAAACTGTTTTTT	CASSLAGGGNEKLFF	TRBV7-8	NA	TRBJ1-4	NA
TGTGCCATCCTGGGGTTCGACAGGGGCGGTTATGGCTACACCTTC	CAILGFDRGGYGYTF	TRBV6-5	once	TRBJ1-2	TRBD1
TGTGCCAGTAGTATACAGGCTCAGGGCACTGAAGCTTTCTTT	CASSIQAQGTEAFF	TRBV19	NA	TRBJ1-1	NA
TGTGCCAGCAACGGGGGAGACTACGAGCAGTACTTC	CASNGGDYEQYF	TRBV7-9	NA	TRBJ2-7	NA
TGCGCCAGCAGCCAAGGGACAGGGGGGACGTATAGCAATCAGCCCCAGCATTTT	CASSQGTGGTYSNQPQHF	TRBV4-1	few	TRBJ1-5	TRBD1
TGCGCCAGCAGCCAAGAACTTGGCAGGAAACTCTCTGGAAACACCATATATTTT	CASSQELGRKLSGNTIYF	TRBV4-3	NA	TRBJ1-3	NA
TGTGCCAGCAGCGGCGACGGGGGGGGGACCCAGTACTTC	CASSGDGGGTQYF	TRBV5-5	once	TRBJ2-5	TRBD2
TGTGCCAGCAGCTTAGTAGGGAAAGGGGATCAGCCCCAGCATTTT	CASSLVGKGDQPQHF	TRBV7-2	NA	TRBJ1-5	NA
TGTGCCAGCTCACCCGGGATGAACACCGGGGAGCTGTTTTTT	CASSPGMNTGELFF	TRBV18	NA	TRBJ2-2	NA
TGCGCCAGCACGGGGGGCCAGGAATACAATGAGCAGTTCTTC	CASTGGQEYNEQFF	TRBV5-1	NA	TRBJ2-1	NA
TGTGCCAGCAGCCAAGGCGGGACGGGACAGCCCCAGCATTTT	CASSQGGTGQPQHF	TRBV7-9	few	TRBJ1-5	NA
TGTGCCAGCAGCCTGCGACTAGCGGGGATTTACAATGAGCAGTTCTTC	CASSLRLAGIYNEQFF	TRBV11-2	few	TRBJ2-1	TRBD2
TGTGCCAGCAGCCCTTATTCCTTCTCTCGGGAGGCCCAGTACTTC	CASSPYSFSREAQYF	TRBV7-3	NA	TRBJ2-5	TRBD2
TGTGCCAGCAGTCTCGGGACAGGGGGAAGTTACGAGCAGTACTTC	CASSLGTGGSYEQYF	TRBV28	once	TRBJ2-7	TRBD1
TGTGCCAGCAGTTTTGGCCAGGGGCAGGGCTACACCTTC	CASSFGQGQGYTF	TRBV27	NA	TRBJ1-2	NA
TGTGCCAGCCAACGGGACTCTGGAAACACCATATATTTT	CASQRDSGNTIYF	TRBV6-1	NA	TRBJ1-3	NA
TGTGCCAGCCAAGCAGGGGTTCAAGAGACCCAGTACTTC	CASQAGVQETQYF	TRBV18	few	TRBJ2-5	NA
TGTGCCAGCAGAAGGGGACTAGCTACCGGCGAGCAGTACTTC	CASRRGLATGEQYF	TRBV6-5	NA	TRBJ2-7	TRBD2
TGCGCCAGCAGCCCGGGACTAGGTAGCAATGAGCAGTTCTTC	CASSPGLGSNEQFF	TRBV5-1	NA	TRBJ2-1	TRBD2
TGTGCCAGCAGCCAAGGTTTAGGCAGGTCTGGCTACACCTTC	CASSQGLGRSGYTF	TRBV14	NA	TRBJ1-2	NA
TGTGCCAGCAGCTTAAACCGGAACTATGGCTACACCTTC	CASSLNRNYGYTF	TRBV7-2	NA	TRBJ1-2	NA
TGTGCCAGCAGTCACCGGGACAGGGCTCTGGATGGCTACACCTTC	CASSHRDRALDGYTF	TRBV27	NA	TRBJ1-2	TRBD1
TGTGCCAGCAGCTCCGGACTAGCGGGGGGCTCGGGTCACGAGCAGTACTTC	CASSSGLAGGSGHEQYF	TRBV7-8	NA	TRBJ2-7	TRBD2
TGTGCCAGCAGCTCCAGGGGCACAGATACGCAGTATTTT	CASSSRGTDTQYF	TRBV11-3	few	TRBJ2-3	NA
TGTGCCAGTAGTATATGGGGGCAGAGAATCTCTGGGGCCAACGTCCTGACTTTC	CASSIWGQRISGANVLTF	TRBV19	NA	TRBJ2-6	NA
TGTGCCAGCAGCTTCGTCGTTGGGCACACCATATATTTT	CASSFVVGHTIYF	TRBV7-9	NA	TRBJ1-3	NA
TGTGCCGGCAGCTTAGGGGGACAGGGGGGAGCAGCTTTCTTT	CAGSLGGQGGAAFF	TRBV7-9	NA	TRBJ1-1	TRBD1